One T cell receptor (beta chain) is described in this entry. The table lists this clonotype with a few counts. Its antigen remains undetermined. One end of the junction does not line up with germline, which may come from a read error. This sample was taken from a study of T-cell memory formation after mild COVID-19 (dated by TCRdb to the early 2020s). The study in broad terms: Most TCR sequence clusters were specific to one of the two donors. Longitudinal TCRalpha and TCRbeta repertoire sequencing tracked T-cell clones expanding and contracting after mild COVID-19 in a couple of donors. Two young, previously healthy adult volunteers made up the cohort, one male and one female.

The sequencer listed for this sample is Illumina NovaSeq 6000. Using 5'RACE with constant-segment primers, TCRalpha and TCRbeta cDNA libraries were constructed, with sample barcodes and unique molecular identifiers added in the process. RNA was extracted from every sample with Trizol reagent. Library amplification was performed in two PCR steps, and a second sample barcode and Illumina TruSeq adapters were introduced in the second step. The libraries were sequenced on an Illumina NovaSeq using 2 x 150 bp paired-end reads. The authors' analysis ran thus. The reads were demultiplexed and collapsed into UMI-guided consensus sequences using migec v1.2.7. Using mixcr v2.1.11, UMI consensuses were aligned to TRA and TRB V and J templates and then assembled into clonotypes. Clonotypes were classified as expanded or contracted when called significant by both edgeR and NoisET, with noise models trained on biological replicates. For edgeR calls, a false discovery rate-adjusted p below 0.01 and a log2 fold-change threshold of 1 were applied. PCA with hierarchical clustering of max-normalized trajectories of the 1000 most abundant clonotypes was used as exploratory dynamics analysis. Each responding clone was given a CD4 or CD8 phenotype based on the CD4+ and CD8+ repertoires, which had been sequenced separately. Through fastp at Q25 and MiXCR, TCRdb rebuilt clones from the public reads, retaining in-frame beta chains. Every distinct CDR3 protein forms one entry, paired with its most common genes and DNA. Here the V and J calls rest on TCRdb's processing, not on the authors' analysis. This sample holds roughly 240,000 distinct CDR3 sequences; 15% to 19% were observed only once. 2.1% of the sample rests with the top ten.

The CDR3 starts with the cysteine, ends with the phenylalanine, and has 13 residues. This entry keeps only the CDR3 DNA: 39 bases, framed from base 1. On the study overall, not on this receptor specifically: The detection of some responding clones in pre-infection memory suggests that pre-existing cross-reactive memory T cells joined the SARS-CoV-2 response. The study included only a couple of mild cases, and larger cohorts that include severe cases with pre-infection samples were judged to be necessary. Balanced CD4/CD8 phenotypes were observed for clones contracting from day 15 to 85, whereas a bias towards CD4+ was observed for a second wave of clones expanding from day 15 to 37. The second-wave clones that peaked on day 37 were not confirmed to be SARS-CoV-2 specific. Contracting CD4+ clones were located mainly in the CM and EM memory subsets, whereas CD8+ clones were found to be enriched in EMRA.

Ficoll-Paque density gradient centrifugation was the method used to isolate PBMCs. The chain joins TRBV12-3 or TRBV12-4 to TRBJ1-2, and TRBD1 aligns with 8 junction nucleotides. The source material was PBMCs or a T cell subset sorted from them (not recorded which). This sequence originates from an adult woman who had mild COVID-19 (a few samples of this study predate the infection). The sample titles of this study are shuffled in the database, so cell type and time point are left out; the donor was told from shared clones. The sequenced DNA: TGTGCCAGCACCCAAATTCCAGGGCAGGGGGCCTCCTTC. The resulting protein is CASTQIPGQGASF.